Following are 23 T cell receptor beta chains from one sample sequenced in a study of shared clonotypes between healthy human individuals. Assay used: immunoSEQ multiplex PCR; TCRdb lists only in-frame clones, some missing. The sample carries about 2 million clones, roughly 94% recorded once. Material for sequencing was naive CD4+ T cells sorted from blood. As for subset: CD45RA+ positively selected. These receptors all come from a man aged 18 to 30 in good health.

Ten or more counts support this clone. The chain has TRBV27 and TRBJ2-7; the D gene is possibly TRBD1 (5 bases). This CDR3 is 13 amino acids long. Germline lookup yields CDR1 MNHEY and CDR2 SMNVEV (reference sequence). The germline V and J ends were trimmed by 9 bases and 5 bases, with 17 bases remaining between them. The CDR3 here is CARGARVLNEQYF. The DNA for the CDR3 is TGTGCCAGAGGGGCCAGGGTTCTGAACGAGCAGTACTTC.

This chain connects TRBV18 to TRBJ2-4; D is unclear. There are 14 residues in the CDR3. V was trimmed by 3 bases and J by 0 bases, leaving 6 bases between them. The germline V gene has CDR1 KGHSH and CDR2 LQKENI. The CDR3 nucleotides are TGTGCCAGCTCACCCAGCTTAGCCAAAAACATTCAGTACTTC. Translated, it gives CASSPSLAKNIQYF.

The chain combines TRBV19 with TRBJ2-2; 8 bases are a match to TRBD1. The CDR3 spans 12 residues. With 9 bases clipped from V and 7 bases from J, the junction kept 4 bases outside the gene matches. Looked up from germline, CDR1 is LNHDA and CDR2 is SQIVND (reference sequence). The CDR3 reads CASDRGIGELFF. Here the CDR3 DNA reads TGTGCCAGCGACAGGGGTATCGGGGAGCTGTTTTTT.

In the case of this clone: Other DNA sequences in the same sample also yield this CDR3. The V and J genes are TRBV2 and TRBJ1-5, with D unresolved. The CDR3 runs to 14 residues. V was trimmed by 3 bases and J by 3 bases, leaving 9 bases between them. From germline, CDR1 is SNHLY and CDR2 FYNNEI. CDR3 nucleotide sequence: TGTGCCAGCAGTGACCGGGTTTCCAATCAGCCCCAGCATTTT. The encoded protein is CASSDRVSNQPQHF.

This clone has ten or more counts. The genes are TRBV7-9 and TRBJ2-7, with TRBD1 matching over 8 bases. Germline assignment: CDR1 SEHNR and CDR2 FQNEAQ (reference sequence). Trimming took 5 bases from V and 0 from J; bases not matched to a gene: 9. This CDR3 has 16 amino acids. DNA of the CDR3: TGTGCCAGCAGCCCCGACAGGGGATTTTACTCCTACGAGCAGTACTTC. Residues: CASSPDRGFYSYEQYF.

The chain couples TRBV14 to TRBJ1-6; weak D call: TRBD1 (6 bases). V lost 4 bases and J lost 7, with 11 bases in between. The length of the CDR3 is 14 residues. Germline CDR1 SGHDN, CDR2 FVKESK. The CDR3 coding sequence is TGTGCCAGCAGCCTACTAACAGGGAATTCACCCCTCCACTTT. This encodes CASSLLTGNSPLHF.

The chain uses TRBV11-3 and TRBJ2-1; 11 nucleotides match TRBD2. Germline CDR1 is SGHNT and CDR2 is YENEEA. CDR3 length: 14 amino acids. J gave up 5 bases and V 5 bases, and 2 bases lay outside the gene matches. Here the CDR3 DNA reads TGTGCCAGCAGCATTAGCGGGGGGGACAATGAGCAGTTCTTC. This translates into CASSISGGDNEQFF.

This clone was seen at least ten times. The chain carries TRBV4-2 and TRBJ2-6, with 8 bases fitting TRBD1. V dropped 4 bases and J dropped 0; count of bases not matched to a gene: 11. The CDR3 sequence is 19 residues long. Germline CDR1 is LGHNA and CDR2 is YNFKEQ. CDR3 bases: TGTGCCAGCAGCCCCGGGCTAGGACAGGGAGGCTCTGGGGCCAACGTCCTGACTTTC. This sequence encodes CASSPGLGQGGSGANVLTF.

This chain connects TRBV28 to TRBJ1-1; D is undetermined. The CDR3 is made up of 12 amino acids. V gave up 2 bases and J gave up 8 bases, with 9 bases separating them. CDR1 MDHEN and CDR2 SYDVKM come from the germline V gene. The CDR3 here is CASSLRGVEAFF. The CDR3 DNA follows: TGTGCCAGCAGTTTACGTGGGGTCGAAGCTTTCTTT.

The rearrangement uses TRBV28 and TRBJ2-2; D might be TRBD1 (5 bases). Germline CDR1 is MDHEN and CDR2 is SYDVKM. The CDR3 covers 14 residues. Trimming stripped 6 bases from V and 2 bases from J, with 10 bases between. This CDR3 is CASRFGQNTGELFF. As DNA, the CDR3 is TGTGCCAGCAGATTCGGACAAAACACCGGGGAGCTGTTTTTT. The whole variable domain, filled in from reference TRBV28 and TRBJ2-2, reads DVKVTQSSRYLVKRTGEKVFLECVQDMDHENMFWYRQDPGLGLRLIYFSYDVKMKEKGDIPEGYSVSREKKERFSLILESASTNQTSMYLCASRFGQNTGELFFGEGSRLTVL.

The rearrangement links TRBV28 to TRBJ1-2, with D possibly TRBD1 on 5 matching bases. V was cut by 10 bases and J by 5 bases, with 20 bases left in between. The CDR3 covers 14 residues. The germline CDR1 and CDR2 sequences are MDHEN and SYDVKM. CDR3 residues: CATGAGRVGYGYTF. CDR3 coding DNA: TGTGCCACTGGGGCAGGGAGGGTAGGGTATGGCTACACCTTC.

This chain links TRBV9 with TRBJ2-2, with D unclear. Deletions cut 0 bases from V and 6 bases from J, with 12 bases between. Looked up from germline, CDR1 is SGDLS and CDR2 is YYNGEE. CDR3 length equals 15 residues. CDR3 sequence: CASSVDSSLSGELFF. For the CDR3, the DNA is TGTGCCAGCAGCGTAGACAGCTCATTGTCCGGGGAGCTGTTTTTT.

On this clone itself: This sample also contains other DNA sequences that code for the same CDR3. The V call is TRBV5-1, the J call TRBJ2-7; maybe TRBD2 (6 bases). The germline V gene has CDR1 SGHRS and CDR2 YFSETQ. V gave up 2 bases and J gave up 6 bases, with 9 bases separating them. The CDR3 runs to 12 residues. This chain's CDR3 is CASSFTSSEQYF. Written as DNA, the CDR3 is TGCGCCAGCAGCTTCACTAGCAGCGAGCAGTACTTC.

The chain links TRBV7-2 to TRBJ2-7; TRBD2 is a possible D gene (7 bases). Looked up from germline, CDR1 is SGHTA and CDR2 is FQGNSA. V was clipped by 5 bases and J by 2 bases, with 16 bases between them. CDR3 size: 15 residues. In nucleotides, the CDR3 is TGTGCCAGCAGCCCCCCCCGGGGGGCCACCTACGAGCAGTACTTC. Translation gives CASSPPRGATYEQYF.

The rearrangement uses TRBV10-3 and TRBJ2-3; 8 bases agree with TRBD2. With V trimmed by 4 bases and J by 5 bases, 11 bases remained unmatched. CDR3 size: 16 residues. Germline lookup yields CDR1 ENHRY and CDR2 SYGVKD. The DNA for the CDR3 is TGTGCCATCAGTGTGGCGAGCGGGAGTGGGGTAGATACGCAGTATTTT. It codes for CAISVASGSGVDTQYF.

The rearrangement links TRBV6-6 to TRBJ2-3; TRBD2 matches at 7 bases. The V segment lost 2 bases and the J segment 4 bases; nucleotides outside the gene matches: 6. The germline V gene has CDR1 MNHNY and CDR2 SVGAGI (reference sequence). The CDR3 is 15 amino acids. For the CDR3, the DNA is TGTGCCAGCAGTTACGGCCCGGGGAGGGCAGATACGCAGTATTTT. It specifies CASSYGPGRADTQYF.

This chain connects TRBV2 to TRBJ2-3; 11 bases line up with TRBD2. Germline-derived CDR1 and CDR2 are SNHLY and FYNNEI. The CDR3 runs 16 residues. The junction had 10 bases not matched to a gene; V was cut back by 3 bases and J by 8 bases. The CDR3 DNA reads as TGTGCCAGCAGTGAGGTAGCGGGAGGGCCCGTAGGTACGCAGTATTTT. As protein: CASSEVAGGPVGTQYF.

Here the CDR3 reads CASSQGRGPEAFF. CDR3 coding DNA: TGCGCCAGCAGCCAAGGTAGGGGGCCTGAAGCTTTCTTT. V and J are TRBV4-3 and TRBJ1-1; TRBD1 matches at 7 bases. The V gene's germline CDR1 is LGHNA and CDR2 YSLEER. The V segment lost 1 base and the J segment 6 bases; nucleotides outside the gene matches: 2. The CDR3 loop spans 13 amino acids.

The rearrangement links TRBV5-1 to TRBJ1-5; the D gene is possibly TRBD1 (6 bases). Germline values: CDR1 SGHRS, CDR2 YFSETQ. This CDR3 contains 16 residues. V lost 0 bases and J lost 2, with 12 bases in between. The CDR3 DNA sequence: TGCGCCAGCAGCTTGGGGGGGCTCTTGGGCAATCAGCCCCAGCATTTT. Its translation: CASSLGGLLGNQPQHF.

The V and J genes are TRBV28 and TRBJ2-7; D may match TRBD1 or TRBD2 (5 bases each). CDR3 size: 15 residues. The germline CDR1 and CDR2 sequences are MDHEN and SYDVKM. V was clipped by 7 bases and J by 0 bases, with 16 bases between them. As DNA, the CDR3 is TGTGCCAGCACCCCGTCGGGACGCAACTCCTACGAGCAGTACTTC. It translates to CASTPSGRNSYEQYF.

This clone was detected only once. V usage is TRBV2 and J usage is TRBJ2-4; D is unresolved. The CDR3 has 15 amino acids. Germline V gene sequence: CDR1 SNHLY, CDR2 FYNNEI. V shed 1 base and J shed 0 bases, with 7 bases lying between them. The CDR3, as DNA: TGTGCCAGCAGTGAAGATGCACTAGCCAAAAACATTCAGTACTTC. Protein product: CASSEDALAKNIQYF.

This rearrangement joins TRBV6-1 to TRBJ2-3; 8 bases fit TRBD2. Germline V gene lookup returns CDR1 MNHNS and CDR2 SASEGT. The CDR3 totals 15 residues. V was clipped by 5 bases and J by 2 bases; unmatched bases: 6. DNA for the CDR3: TGTGCCAGCAGTCAGCGGGGGTTCGACACAGATACGCAGTATTTT. Its protein product is CASSQRGFDTDTQYF.

This clone was seen at least ten times. The sample carries other DNA sequences with the same CDR3. J is TRBJ1-5 and V is TRBV15, with D unclear. V lost 6 bases and J lost 4, with 25 bases in between. Germline-derived CDR1 and CDR2 are LNHNV and YYDKDF (reference sequence). The CDR3 has 18 residues. CDR3 loop: CATSTRSSAREENQPQHF. In nucleotides, the CDR3 is TGTGCCACCAGTACCCGGTCATCGGCGCGTGAGGAAAATCAGCCCCAGCATTTT.